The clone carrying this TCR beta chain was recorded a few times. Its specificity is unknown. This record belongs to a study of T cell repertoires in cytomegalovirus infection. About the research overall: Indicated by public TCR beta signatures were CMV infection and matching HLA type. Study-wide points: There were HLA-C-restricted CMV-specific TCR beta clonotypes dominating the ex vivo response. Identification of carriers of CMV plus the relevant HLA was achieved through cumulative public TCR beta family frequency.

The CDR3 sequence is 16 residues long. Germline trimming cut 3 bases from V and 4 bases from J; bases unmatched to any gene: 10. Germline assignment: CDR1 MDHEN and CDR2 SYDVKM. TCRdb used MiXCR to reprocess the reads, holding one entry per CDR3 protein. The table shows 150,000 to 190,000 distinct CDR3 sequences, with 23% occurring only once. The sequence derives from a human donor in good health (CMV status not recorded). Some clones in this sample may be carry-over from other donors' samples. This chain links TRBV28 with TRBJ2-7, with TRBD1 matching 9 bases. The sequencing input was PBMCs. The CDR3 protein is CASSLPSGDRAYEQYF. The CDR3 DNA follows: TGTGCCAGCAGTTTGCCCTCGGGGGACAGGGCGTACGAGCAGTACTTC.